This TCR beta chain was documented in a study of PD-L1 blockade in urothelial cancer (dated by TCRdb to the late 2010s). Regarding the complete study: All patients started therapy around 2014 and received atezolizumab 1,200 mg intravenously every 3 weeks. About 90% of the roughly 29 patients were identified as males with urothelial cancer of bladder origin, and a prior smoking history was reported by 18 of 29 patients. An ECOG performance status of 0 or 1 was recorded for the patients, and 0 to 3 prior chemotherapy regimens had been received by the patients. Blood samples were analyzed at 3 weeks after treatment start (second dose) and at 6 weeks after treatment start. A median of roughly 140,000 T cells and 83,000 or so unique TCRs was obtained from blood samples, and a median clonality of approximately 0.086 was observed. An exploratory multi-omic analysis was conducted of the somatic, immune and clinical correlates of response to PD-L1 blockade with atezolizumab in urothelial cancer. Pretreatment tumor samples, along with matched peripheral blood collected serially before and after atezolizumab treatment, underwent TCR sequencing. Durable clinical benefit was defined as progression-free survival longer than 6 months, and TCR features were also tested against progression-free and overall survival. In the same patients, pretreatment tumors underwent whole exome sequencing and RNA sequencing in addition to TCR sequencing. Nine patients reached durable clinical benefit, while 15 to 20 patients did not. Some 29 patients had pretreatment blood TCR-seq, about 24 had at least one posttreatment blood collection, and about 24 had tumor TCR-seq. On the study overall, not on this receptor specifically: At 3 weeks after the start of treatment, tumor-associated TCR clones in peripheral blood had expanded more in patients with durable benefit (n ≈ 24, p = 0.022). Small sample size (n ≈ 30) and many exploratory analyses mean the results are intended to be hypothesis-generating. Improved progression-free and overall survival was found to be associated with pretreatment peripheral blood TCR clonality below the median.

Trimming costs V 0 bases and J 3 bases, and their ends lie 12 bases apart. From the germline V gene, CDR1 is SGHDT and CDR2 is YYEEEE. From its cysteine to its phenylalanine, the CDR3 spans 15 amino acids. Solely the CDR3 DNA is kept, with 45 bases framed from the first base. The sample's time point, from its label and the paper: pretreatment peripheral blood. The cohort included about 29 patients with locally advanced or metastatic urothelial carcinoma who were treated at Memorial Sloan Kettering on a trial protocol. Peripheral blood mononuclear cells were collected pretreatment and during treatment, with between 1 and 8 total time points per patient. The Qiagen DNeasy Blood extraction kit was used to purify genomic DNA from total PBMCs and tumor samples. PBMCs were collected pretreatment and during treatment, and were isolated and stored as previously described. Comment on this clone: No antigen is known for it. No quality values exist for individual bases; no much larger clone is one base distant.

Each PCR received spiked-in synthetic TCR analog templates so that absolute template abundance could be estimated from read counts. Using the immunoSEQ assay, TCRbeta CDR3 regions were amplified from genomic DNA with bias-controlled V and J gene primers. Sequencing of rearranged TCRbeta segments was performed at approximately 20X coverage. The published analysis was carried out like this. Clustering was used to correct sequencing errors, and CDR3s were annotated against IMGT to assign V, D and J genes. Downstream analyses used only productive TCRbeta rearrangements, leaving out any out-of-frame or stop-codon sequences. Clonality was computed as one minus Shannon entropy normalized by the log of the number of unique productive sequences. Fisher's exact test with Benjamini-Hochberg correction, at a threshold of adjusted p below 0.01, was used to find clones that differed between time points or between blood and tumor. TCRdb took over this immuneACCESS table, retaining in-frame rearrangements with V and J assigned. Such tables are incomplete; in checked studies, under half of the missing clones stem from an unresolved V gene, and the remainder is unexplained. That table furnishes V, J and clone size, whereas the DNA furnished D and trimming. The sample table records 35,000 to 45,000 clones; approximately 93% of these occur just once. Jointly, the top ten make up roughly 10% of the sample.

This sample comprised PBMCs, obtained around atezolizumab (anti-PD-L1) treatment. Rearrangement joined TRBV5-6 to TRBJ1-1; no confident D gene assignment can be made. The receptor's source is a woman in her sixties or seventies with urothelial cancer. CDR3 loop: CASSLGPGKDTEAFF. The DNA reads TGTGCCAGCAGCTTGGGCCCAGGAAAGGACACTGAAGCTTTCTTT.